The 10 T cell receptor beta chains below come from one sample, sequenced in a study of cytomegalovirus exposure and HLA in healthy donors. The PCR had 60 Vbeta and 13 Jbeta primers. Sequencing used immunoSEQ multiplex PCR; TCRdb keeps in-frame clones, though not all of them. The sample contains around 230,000 clones, 82% of which appear only once. The sample comprised PBMCs. These receptors originate from a man aged 35 to 55 in good health and CMV-seropositive.

In the case of this clone: Other DNA variants within this sample encode the same CDR3. The rearrangement uses TRBV4-1 and TRBJ1-1; D gene unclear. The ends were cut back, 1 base at V and 1 base at J, with 7 bases in the middle. The CDR3 sequence is 14 residues long. Germline loops: CDR1 MGHRA, CDR2 YSYEKL. CDR3 DNA sequence: TGCGCCAGCAGCCAAGGTGGAGCGAACACTGAAGCTTTCTTT. Amino acid sequence: CASSQGGANTEAFF.

The chain couples TRBV2 to TRBJ1-2; perhaps TRBD1 as D (6 bases). The germline V gene has CDR1 SNHLY and CDR2 FYNNEI. CDR3 length: 12 amino acids. V gave up 6 bases and J gave up 6 bases, with 11 bases separating them. The CDR3 DNA reads as TGTGCCAGCAGCCCCCGGACAGATGGCTACACCTTC. Translated, it gives CASSPRTDGYTF. The whole variable domain, remainder taken from reference TRBV2 and TRBJ1-2, is EPEVTQTPSHQVTQMGQEVILRCVPISNHLYFYWYRQILGQKVEFLVSFYNNEISEKSEIFDDQFSVERPDGSNFTLKIRSTKLEDSAMYFCASSPRTDGYTFGSGTRLTVV.

The V gene is TRBV29-1, the J gene TRBJ1-1; D might be TRBD1 (5 bases). CDR1 is SQVTM, CDR2 ANQGSEA, per germline. The CDR3 sequence is 12 residues long. V shed 3 bases and J shed 7 bases, with 12 bases lying between them. In nucleotides, the CDR3 is TGCAGCGTTGATTGGGCGGGGGGTGAAGCTTTCTTT. Translating gives CSVDWAGGEAFF.

V usage is TRBV16 and J usage is TRBJ2-7; 8 positions match TRBD1. V gave up 4 bases and J gave up 6 bases; unmatched junction bases: 14. The CDR3 has 16 residues. CDR1 and CDR2 (germline): KGHSY, FQNENV. This CDR3 reads CASSPPGTGPPTEQYF. In DNA form, the CDR3 reads TGTGCCAGCAGCCCCCCCGGGACAGGTCCTCCGACCGAGCAGTACTTC.

Worth noting for this clone: This same CDR3 is encoded by further DNA sequences in the sample. This rearrangement joins TRBV29-1 to TRBJ1-1; TRBD1 agrees at 7 bases. Germline values: CDR1 SQVTM, CDR2 ANQGSEA. The CDR3 contains 15 residues. Losses at the gene ends were 7 bases for V and 2 bases for J; bases not matched to a gene: 13. CDR3 region: CSAEVDGTVNTEAFF. CDR3 in DNA: TGCAGCGCGGAGGTAGATGGGACAGTCAACACTGAAGCTTTCTTT.

The chain uses TRBV6-5 and TRBJ2-1; 12 bases map to TRBD2. The V and J ends lost 4 bases and 7 bases, in that order; junction bases with no gene match: 8. Germline V gene lookup returns CDR1 MNHEY and CDR2 SVGAGI. The CDR3 is made up of 16 amino acids. The CDR3 nucleotides are TGTGCCAGCAGTTCCCAGCGACTAGCGGGAGAGAATGAGCAGTTCTTC. This sequence encodes CASSSQRLAGENEQFF.

The rearrangement links TRBV7-9 to TRBJ1-1; a possible D gene is TRBD1 (5 bases). V was clipped by 5 bases and J by 0 bases, with 13 bases between them. Germline V gene data show CDR1 as SEHNR and CDR2 as FQNEAQ (reference sequence). This CDR3 is built from 15 residues. The CDR3 sequence is CASSPSRAVNTEAFF. DNA for the CDR3: TGTGCCAGCAGCCCGAGCAGGGCCGTGAACACTGAAGCTTTCTTT.

This rearrangement joins TRBV18 to TRBJ2-7; 9 nucleotides match TRBD2. The CDR3 has 14 residues. The trim removed 3 bases at V and 7 bases at J, leaving 7 bases unmatched. The germline CDR1 and CDR2 sequences are KGHSH and LQKENI. The CDR3 DNA follows: TGTGCCAGCTCACCGGGCGGGAGGGCCCTTGAGCAGTACTTC. This sequence encodes CASSPGGRALEQYF.

This chain connects TRBV5-1 to TRBJ2-4; 12 bases agree with TRBD2. The CDR3 runs 19 residues. V shed 1 base, J shed 1 base, and the junction held 9 bases outside the gene matches. Germline assignment: CDR1 SGHRS and CDR2 YFSETQ. The CDR3 loop is CASSLYTGTSGRAKNIQYF. In nucleotides, the CDR3 is TGCGCCAGCAGCTTGTATACCGGGACTAGCGGGCGCGCCAAAAACATTCAGTACTTC.

In this sample, this clone turned up once. This CDR3 reads CASSSTGTGGDEQFF. CDR3 nucleotide sequence: TGTGCCAGCAGCTCGACCGGGACAGGGGGTGATGAGCAGTTCTTC. The rearrangement links TRBV9 to TRBJ2-1; 11 bases line up with TRBD1. The junction had 8 bases not matched to a gene; V was cut back by 4 bases and J by 8 bases. The germline V gene encodes CDR1 SGDLS and CDR2 YYNGEE. The CDR3 totals 15 residues.